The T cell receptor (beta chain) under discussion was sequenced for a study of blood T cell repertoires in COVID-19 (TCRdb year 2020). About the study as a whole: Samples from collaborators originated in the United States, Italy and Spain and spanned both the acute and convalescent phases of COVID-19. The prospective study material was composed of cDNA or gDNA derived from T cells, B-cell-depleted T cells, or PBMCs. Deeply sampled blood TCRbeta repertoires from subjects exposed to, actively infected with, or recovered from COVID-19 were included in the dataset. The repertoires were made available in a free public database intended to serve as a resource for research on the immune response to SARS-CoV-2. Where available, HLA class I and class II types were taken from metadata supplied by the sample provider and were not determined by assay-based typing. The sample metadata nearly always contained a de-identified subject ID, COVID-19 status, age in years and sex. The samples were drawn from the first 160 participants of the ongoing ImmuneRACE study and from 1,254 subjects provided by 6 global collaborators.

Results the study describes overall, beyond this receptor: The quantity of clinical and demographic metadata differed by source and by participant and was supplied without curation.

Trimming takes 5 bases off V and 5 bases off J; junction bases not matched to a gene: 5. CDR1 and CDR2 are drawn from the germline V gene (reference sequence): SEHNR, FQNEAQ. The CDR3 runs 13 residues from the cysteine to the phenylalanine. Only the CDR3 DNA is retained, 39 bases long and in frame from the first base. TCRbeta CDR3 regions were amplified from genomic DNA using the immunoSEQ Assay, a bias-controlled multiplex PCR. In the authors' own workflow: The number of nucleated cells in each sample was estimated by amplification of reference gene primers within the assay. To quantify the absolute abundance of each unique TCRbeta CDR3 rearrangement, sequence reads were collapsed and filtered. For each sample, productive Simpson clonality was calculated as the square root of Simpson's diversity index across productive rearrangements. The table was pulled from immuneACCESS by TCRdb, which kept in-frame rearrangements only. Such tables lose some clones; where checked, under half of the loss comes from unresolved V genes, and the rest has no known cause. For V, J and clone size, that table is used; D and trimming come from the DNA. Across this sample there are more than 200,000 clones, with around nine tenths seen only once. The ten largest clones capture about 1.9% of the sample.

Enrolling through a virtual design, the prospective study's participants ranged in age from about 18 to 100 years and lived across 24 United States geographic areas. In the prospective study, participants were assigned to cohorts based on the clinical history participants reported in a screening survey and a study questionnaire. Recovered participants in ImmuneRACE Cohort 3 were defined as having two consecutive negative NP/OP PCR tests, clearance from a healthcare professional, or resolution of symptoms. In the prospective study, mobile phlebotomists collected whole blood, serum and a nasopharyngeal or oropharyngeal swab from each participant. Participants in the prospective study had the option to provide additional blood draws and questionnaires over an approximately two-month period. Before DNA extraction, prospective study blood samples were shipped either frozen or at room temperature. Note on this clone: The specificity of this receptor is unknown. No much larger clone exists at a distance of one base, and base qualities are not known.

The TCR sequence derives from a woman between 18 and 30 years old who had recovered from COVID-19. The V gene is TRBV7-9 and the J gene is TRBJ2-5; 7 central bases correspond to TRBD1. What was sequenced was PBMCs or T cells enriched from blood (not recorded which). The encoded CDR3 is CASSDRVAETQYF. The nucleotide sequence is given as TGTGCCAGCAGCGACAGGGTTGCCGAGACCCAGTACTTC.